The 30 T cell receptor beta chains listed next were all sequenced from one sample in a study of T cell responses to AZD1222 COVID-19 vaccine. The method was immunoSEQ multiplex PCR; TCRdb's version includes in-frame clones alone and lacks a portion of them. The sample has some 150,000 clones; 70% to 90% are singletons. The material sequenced was peripheral blood, taken on day 0 of AZD1222 vaccination. The receptors were gathered from an adult in good health.

The gene calls are TRBV18 and TRBJ1-6; D may be TRBD1 (6 bases). The CDR3 runs to 14 residues. Between the trimmed V and J ends, which lost 6 bases and 6 bases, there was a span of 12 bases. Germline CDR1 is KGHSH and CDR2 is LQKENI. This chain's CDR3 is CASSEQGGNSPLHF. The CDR3, as DNA: TGTGCCAGCTCGGAACAGGGTGGTAATTCACCCCTCCACTTT. The whole variable domain, remainder taken from reference TRBV18 and TRBJ1-6, is NAGVMQNPRHLVRRRGQEARLRCSPMKGHSHVYWYRQLPEEGLKFMVYLQKENIIDESGMPKERFSAEFPKEGPSILRIQQVVRGDSAAYFCASSEQGGNSPLHFGNGTRLTVT.

This sequence joins TRBV19 and TRBJ2-4; D might be TRBD2 (6 bases). Germline CDR1 reads LNHDA; CDR2 reads SQIVND (reference sequence). This CDR3 comprises 14 residues. V was shortened by 3 bases and J by 3 bases, with 9 bases between the two germline ends. The CDR3 spells CASSMEGGKNIQYF. In nucleotides, the CDR3 is TGTGCCAGTAGTATGGAGGGTGGCAAAAACATTCAGTACTTC.

The chain has TRBV29-1 and TRBJ1-1; 7 nucleotides match TRBD1. CDR1 is SQVTM, CDR2 ANQGSEA, per germline. The V gene end was trimmed by 8 bases and the J gene end by 1 base; junction bases not matched to a gene: 13. This CDR3 contains 15 residues. CDR3 loop: CSSVDIGGANTEAFF. The CDR3 DNA reads as TGCAGCAGCGTTGATATAGGGGGCGCGAACACTGAAGCTTTCTTT.

The chain employs TRBV19 and TRBJ2-3, with 8 bases that match TRBD2. Looked up from germline, CDR1 is LNHDA and CDR2 is SQIVND (reference sequence). V was pared by 7 bases and J by 2 bases, with 8 bases of the junction left unmatched. CDR3 length: 15 amino acids. Here the CDR3 DNA reads TGTGCCAGTAATCCCAGCGGGGGCCCCACAGATACGCAGTATTTT. Amino acid sequence: CASNPSGGPTDTQYF.

This rearrangement joins TRBV19 to TRBJ2-7; D possibly corresponds to TRBD2 (6 bases). Looked up from germline, CDR1 is LNHDA and CDR2 is SQIVND (reference sequence). V shed 5 bases and J shed 10 bases, with 18 bases lying between them. The CDR3 loop spans 13 amino acids. The CDR3 nucleotides are TGTGCCAGTAGTTTGGGGGGAGCTAGACGACAGTACTTC. Translation: CASSLGGARRQYF. The full variable domain, rest sourced from reference TRBV19 and TRBJ2-7, is DGGITQSPKYLFRKEGQNVTLSCEQNLNHDAMYWYRQDPGQGLRLIYYSQIVNDFQKGDIAEGYSVSREKKESFPLTVTSAQKNPTAFYLCASSLGGARRQYFGPGTRLTVT.

The V call is TRBV7-9, the J call TRBJ1-1; 9 bases line up with TRBD1. The CDR3 consists of 15 residues. The germline V gene has CDR1 SEHNR and CDR2 FQNEAQ (reference sequence). J lost 7 bases, V lost 1 base, and 7 bases had no gene match. CDR3 residues: CASSLDRGLRGEAFF. The DNA for the CDR3 is TGTGCCAGCAGCTTAGACAGGGGGCTTAGGGGTGAAGCTTTCTTT.

J is TRBJ2-7 and V is TRBV19; 8 bases are a match to TRBD1. Germline V gene sequence: CDR1 LNHDA, CDR2 SQIVND (reference sequence). The CDR3 length is 15 residues. V gave up 1 base and J gave up 3 bases; unmatched junction bases: 5. The CDR3 coding sequence is TGTGCCAGTAGTATAGGCCGGGACAGGATCTACGAGCAGTACTTC. Residues: CASSIGRDRIYEQYF.

This chain links TRBV7-2 with TRBJ2-2; D gene uncertain. The CDR3 runs to 16 residues. The germline V gene encodes CDR1 SGHTA and CDR2 FQGNSA. The V end lost 5 bases, the J end lost 0 bases, and 13 bases lay between the germline ends. The CDR3 nucleotides read TGTGCCAGCAGCCTCCGGTGGAGCGCGAACACCGGGGAGCTGTTTTTT. Amino acid sequence: CASSLRWSANTGELFF.

V usage is TRBV5-1 and J usage is TRBJ2-6; a possible D gene is TRBD2 (5 bases). Germline V gene lookup returns CDR1 SGHRS and CDR2 YFSETQ. The ends were cut back, 4 bases at V and 0 bases at J, with 14 bases in the middle. The CDR3 contains 17 residues. The CDR3 loop reads CASSRPQSGSGANVLTF. In DNA form, the CDR3 reads TGCGCCAGCAGCCGCCCCCAGAGCGGCTCTGGGGCCAACGTCCTGACTTTC.

The chain combines TRBV2 with TRBJ2-2; unclear D gene. The germline gives CDR1 SNHLY, CDR2 FYNNEI. The CDR3 contains 13 residues. V was clipped by 4 bases and J by 2 bases, with 5 bases between them. The CDR3 is CASSVLNTGELFF. CDR3 DNA: TGTGCCAGCAGTGTCCTAAACACCGGGGAGCTGTTTTTT.

Note on this clone: The junction departs from germline at one end; a sequencing error may be responsible. The chain carries TRBV7-9 and TRBJ1-2; D gene unclear. Germline V gene sequence: CDR1 SEHNR, CDR2 FQNEAQ (reference sequence). The CDR3 sequence is 12 residues long. The CDR3 nucleotides read TGTGCCAGAAGCTCGGGCCCTCATGGCTACACCTTC. Protein sequence: CARSSGPHGYTF.

The CDR3 sequence is CASSLGTSIYNSPLHF. The CDR3 DNA sequence: TGTGCCAGCAGCTTGGGGACAAGTATCTATAATTCACCCCTCCACTTT. This chain connects TRBV5-5 to TRBJ1-6, with D tentatively TRBD1 (5 bases). CDR3 length: 16 amino acids. Trimming stripped 0 bases from V and 3 bases from J, with 10 bases between. Germline CDR1 reads SGHKS; CDR2 reads YYEKEE (reference sequence).

The chain recombines TRBV25-1 with TRBJ1-6, with D hard to call. Per germline, CDR1 MGHDK and CDR2 SYGVNS. This CDR3 spans 14 amino acids. Trimming removed 4 bases from V and 4 bases from J, with 8 bases in between. CDR3 sequence reads: CASSASGYNSPLHF. The CDR3 nucleotides read TGTGCCAGCAGTGCTTCAGGTTATAATTCACCCCTCCACTTT.

This sequence joins TRBV28 and TRBJ1-6; D perhaps matches TRBD1 (5 bases). Deletions cut 2 bases from V and 9 bases from J, with 14 bases between. CDR1 and CDR2 from the germline V gene are MDHEN and SYDVKM. The CDR3 spans 15 residues. The CDR3 DNA reads TGTGCCAGCAGTTTAGGACAAGGAATAGGTTCACCCCTCCACTTT. It yields the protein CASSLGQGIGSPLHF.

The chain joins TRBV6-5 to TRBJ1-5, with D possibly being TRBD1 (6 bases). In germline, CDR1 is MNHEY, CDR2 SVGAGI. This CDR3 spans 14 amino acids. V gave up 6 bases and J gave up 0 bases, with 9 bases separating them. CDR3 amino acids: CASRRTVSNQPQHF. The CDR3 coding sequence is TGTGCCAGCAGGAGGACAGTTAGCAATCAGCCCCAGCATTTT.

Notes on this clone: A single base separates this from a much larger clone, so it may be a read error. V usage is TRBV6-4 and J usage is TRBJ2-3; TRBD2 might be the D (6 bases). V was pared by 2 bases and J by 0 bases, with 9 bases between. CDR3 size: 15 residues. CDR1 is MRHNA, CDR2 SNTAGT, per germline. The CDR3 nucleotides are TGTGCCAGCAGTGACGGGGCGGGAAGCACAGATACGCAGTATTTT. Its translation is CASSDGAGSTDTQYF.

The chain is built from TRBV11-2 and TRBJ1-1; D is undetermined. V dropped 4 bases and J dropped 1 base, with 13 bases sitting between them. CDR3 length: 15 residues. Per germline, CDR1 SGHAT and CDR2 FQNNGV. CDR3 amino acids: CASSSVRSENTEAFF. Here the CDR3 DNA reads TGTGCCAGCAGCTCTGTAAGAAGTGAGAACACTGAAGCTTTCTTT.

This rearrangement joins TRBV19 to TRBJ2-1; TRBD1 aligns across 7 bases. Per the germline V gene, CDR1 is LNHDA and CDR2 is SQIVND (reference sequence). This CDR3 spans 15 amino acids. V shed 6 bases and J 5 bases; nucleotides not matched to a gene: 10. CDR3 region: CASSVRDRPNNEQFF. The CDR3 coding sequence is TGTGCCAGTAGCGTCCGGGACAGACCTAACAATGAGCAGTTCTTC.

The V and J genes are TRBV7-2 and TRBJ2-3, with 8 nucleotides matching TRBD1. The CDR3 totals 15 residues. Trimming took 5 bases from V and 3 from J; bases not matched to a gene: 7. The germline CDR1 and CDR2 sequences are SGHTA and FQGNSA. The CDR3 bases are TGTGCCAGCAGCCGTGACAGGGGATGGACAGATACGCAGTATTTT. Residues: CASSRDRGWTDTQYF.

The chain combines TRBV7-2 with TRBJ1-2, with D possibly TRBD1 on 5 matching bases. The CDR3 runs 15 residues. The germline V gene has CDR1 SGHTA and CDR2 FQGNSA. With 1 base removed from V and 6 bases from J, the gap between germline ends came to 15 bases. The CDR3 here is CASSLGGAGQNGYTF. The CDR3 nucleotides read TGTGCCAGCAGCTTAGGCGGTGCAGGGCAAAATGGCTACACCTTC.

This chain links TRBV3-1 (or the pseudogene TRBV3-2) with TRBJ1-6; D unresolved. Germline V lookup: CDR1 LGHDT, CDR2 YNNKEL (reference sequence). The CDR3 length is 18 residues. V lost 4 bases and J 15 bases, leaving 31 bases between the germline ends. The CDR3 DNA is TGTGCCAGCAGCCCCCATCGCCCAGGCGGGTTTTGGTTTCCGGACCTCCACTTT. The encoded protein is CASSPHRPGGFWFPDLHF.

This clone was picked up one time. The V call is TRBV28, the J call TRBJ2-1, with 8 bases aligning to TRBD1. The germline V gene has CDR1 MDHEN and CDR2 SYDVKM. V trimming: 7 bases; J trimming: 7 bases; junction bases outside the gene matches: 9. CDR3 size: 14 residues. This CDR3 reads CASIGRGRYNEQFF. In DNA, the CDR3 is TGTGCCAGCATTGGCAGGGGGCGTTATAATGAGCAGTTCTTC.

V and J are TRBV19 and TRBJ1-1; tentative D call: TRBD1 (6 bases). The V gene lost 5 bases and the J gene lost 6 bases, with 13 bases spanning the gap. Germline assignment: CDR1 LNHDA and CDR2 SQIVND (reference sequence). The CDR3 contains 13 residues. CDR3 sequence reads: CASSGFGGPEAFF. The DNA for the CDR3 is TGTGCCAGTAGTGGGTTTGGGGGCCCTGAAGCTTTCTTT. The complete variable domain, with remaining parts taken from reference TRBV19 and TRBJ1-1, reads DGGITQSPKYLFRKEGQNVTLSCEQNLNHDAMYWYRQDPGQGLRLIYYSQIVNDFQKGDIAEGYSVSREKKESFPLTVTSAQKNPTAFYLCASSGFGGPEAFFGQGTRLTVV.

The rearrangement joins TRBV5-1 to TRBJ2-2; 10 bases match TRBD2. The germline V gene has CDR1 SGHRS and CDR2 YFSETQ. V lost 2 bases and J lost 2; bases outside the gene matches: 6. This CDR3 is built from 17 residues. CDR3 sequence: CASSFSSSGGNTGELFF. The CDR3 nucleotides are TGCGCCAGCAGCTTCTCCTCTAGCGGGGGAAACACCGGGGAGCTGTTTTTT.

The gene calls are TRBV7-9 and TRBJ1-1; D may be TRBD1 (5 bases). The CDR3 runs to 14 residues. Per the germline V gene, CDR1 is SEHNR and CDR2 is FQNEAQ (reference sequence). Deletions cut 5 bases from V and 0 bases from J, with 10 bases between. This chain's CDR3 is CASSRDSMNTEAFF. The CDR3 DNA reads as TGTGCCAGCAGCCGTGACAGCATGAACACTGAAGCTTTCTTT.

This rearrangement joins TRBV6-5 to TRBJ2-2, with D unresolved. The CDR3 has 13 residues. CDR1 MNHEY and CDR2 SVGAGI come from the germline V gene. Trimming shortened V by 5 bases and J by 5 bases, and 9 bases separated the two germline ends. This CDR3 is CASSPSGTGELFF. The CDR3 nucleotides are TGTGCCAGCAGTCCCTCGGGTACCGGGGAGCTGTTTTTT.

The CDR3 sequence: CASSLVPGSNTGELFF. For the CDR3, the DNA is TGTGCCAGCAGCTTAGTTCCAGGGTCGAACACCGGGGAGCTGTTTTTT. This chain links TRBV7-6 with TRBJ2-2; maybe TRBD1 (5 bases). The length of the CDR3 is 16 residues. The ends were cut back, 1 base at V and 0 bases at J, with 9 bases in the middle. The germline V gene has CDR1 SGHVS and CDR2 FNYEAQ.

This chain joins TRBV6-2 or TRBV6-3 and TRBJ2-5; possibly TRBD2 for D (6 bases). Between the trimmed V and J ends, which lost 2 bases and 1 base, there was a span of 8 bases. Germline CDR1 reads MNHEY; CDR2 reads SVGEGT. This CDR3 is 14 amino acids long. Here the CDR3 reads CASSYGGVQETQYF. DNA of the CDR3: TGTGCCAGCAGTTACGGCGGGGTCCAAGAGACCCAGTACTTC.

Notes on this clone: The sample contains more than one DNA sequence encoding this CDR3. V and J are TRBV2 and TRBJ1-5; TRBD1 is a possible D gene (5 bases). The CDR3 is 15 amino acids. Between the trimmed V and J ends, which lost 4 bases and 3 bases, there was a span of 13 bases. The germline CDR1 and CDR2 sequences are SNHLY and FYNNEI. The CDR3 sequence: CASSGQGTNNQPQHF. The CDR3 DNA follows: TGTGCCAGCAGTGGGCAGGGAACGAACAATCAGCCCCAGCATTTT.

The rearrangement joins TRBV7-9 to TRBJ2-7, with 7 nucleotides matching TRBD2. Germline lookup yields CDR1 SEHNR and CDR2 FQNEAQ (reference sequence). The CDR3 extends over 17 amino acids. V shed 3 bases and J 6 bases; nucleotides not matched to a gene: 17. DNA of the CDR3: TGTGCCAGCAGCTTGGGGGGGAGTAGTGCGGGTCCCACCGAGCAGTACTTC. It encodes CASSLGGSSAGPTEQYF.